This record covers a single TCR beta chain. The data were obtained in a study of blood T cell repertoires in COVID-19. Using immunoSEQ multiplex PCR, the repertoire was profiled, and TCRdb retains in-frame clones only, with some absent. Among 300,000 to 400,000 clones listed, roughly 84% were seen once. The CDR3 runs 13 residues. Germline V lookup: CDR1 MDHEN, CDR2 SYDVKM. Trimming shortened V by 10 bases and J by 0 bases, and 13 bases separated the two germline ends. The specimen sequenced was peripheral blood. This rearrangement joins TRBV28 to TRBJ2-7, with D possibly matching TRBD1 (5 bases). This sequence originates from a man between 50 and 59 years old with active or convalescent COVID-19. DNA of the CDR3: TGTGCCACAACAGGCCCCGGCTCCTACGAGCAGTACTTC. Translated, it gives CATTGPGSYEQYF.